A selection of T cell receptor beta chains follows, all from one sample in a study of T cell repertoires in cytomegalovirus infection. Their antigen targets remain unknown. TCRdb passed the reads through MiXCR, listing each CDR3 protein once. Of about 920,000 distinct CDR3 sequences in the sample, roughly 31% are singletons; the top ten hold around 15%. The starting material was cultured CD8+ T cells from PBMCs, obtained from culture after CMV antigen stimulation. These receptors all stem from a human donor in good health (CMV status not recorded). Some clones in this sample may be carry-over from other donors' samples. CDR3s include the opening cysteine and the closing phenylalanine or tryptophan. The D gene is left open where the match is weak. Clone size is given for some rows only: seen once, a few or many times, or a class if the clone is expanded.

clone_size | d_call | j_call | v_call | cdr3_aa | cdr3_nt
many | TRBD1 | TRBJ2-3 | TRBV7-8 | CASSSSGTGWDTDTQYF | TGTGCCAGCAGCTCATCCGGGACAGGGTGGGACACAGATACGCAGTATTTT
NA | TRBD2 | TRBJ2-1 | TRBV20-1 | CSAGTIGVGNEQFF | TGCAGTGCGGGGACTATCGGGGTAGGTAATGAGCAGTTCTTC
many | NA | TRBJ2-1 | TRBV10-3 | CAISGLDEQFF | TGTGCCATCAGTGGCCTAGATGAGCAGTTCTTC
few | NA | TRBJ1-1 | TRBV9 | CASSDPGVEAFF | TGTGCCAGCAGTGACCCGGGGGTTGAAGCTTTCTTT
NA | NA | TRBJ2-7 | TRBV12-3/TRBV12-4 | CASSLSGPAYEQYF | TGTGCCAGCAGTTTATCCGGGCCCGCTTACGAGCAGTACTTC
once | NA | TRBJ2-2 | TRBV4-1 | CASSQVEQSTGELFF | TGCGCCAGCAGCCAAGTGGAACAGTCAACCGGGGAGCTGTTTTTT
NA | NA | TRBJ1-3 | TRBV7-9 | CASSRDGSLGNTIYF | TGTGCCAGCAGCCGCGATGGGAGCCTCGGAAACACCATATATTTT
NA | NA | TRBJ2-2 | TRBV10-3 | CAISERTTGELFF | TGTGCCATTAGTGAACGAACAACCGGGGAGCTGTTTTTT
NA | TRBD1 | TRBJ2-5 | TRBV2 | CASQGQEETQYF | TGTGCCAGCCAGGGACAGGAAGAGACCCAGTACTTC
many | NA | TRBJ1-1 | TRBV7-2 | CASSLGPQGTEAFF | TGTGCCAGCAGCTTAGGGCCCCAGGGGACTGAAGCTTTCTTT
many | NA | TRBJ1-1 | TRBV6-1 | CASSPAGRGREAFF | TGTGCCAGCAGTCCCGCCGGGAGGGGCCGGGAAGCTTTCTTT
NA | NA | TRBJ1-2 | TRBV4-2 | CASSQADPNGYTF | TGTGCCAGCAGCCAAGCAGATCCTAATGGCTACACCTTC
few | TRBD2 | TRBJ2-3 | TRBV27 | CASSPRGRADTQYF | TGTGCCAGCAGTCCCCGAGGGAGGGCAGATACGCAGTATTTT
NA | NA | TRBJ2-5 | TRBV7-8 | CASSLGLTFSYQETQYF | TGTGCCAGCAGCTTAGGCCTCACCTTCTCGTACCAAGAGACCCAGTACTTC
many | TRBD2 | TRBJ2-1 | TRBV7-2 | CASSARLTSGRDNEQFF | TGTGCCAGCAGCGCCCGTCTGACTAGCGGGAGGGACAATGAGCAGTTCTTC
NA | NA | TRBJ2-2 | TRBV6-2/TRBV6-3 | CASWGTGELFF | TGTGCCAGCTGGGGAACCGGGGAGCTGTTTTTT
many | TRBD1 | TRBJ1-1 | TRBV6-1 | CASSEGLRQGSPMNTEAFF | TGTGCCAGCAGTGAAGGACTTCGACAGGGATCCCCCATGAACACTGAAGCTTTCTTT
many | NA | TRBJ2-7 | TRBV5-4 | CASSLSRAEQYF | TGTGCCAGCAGCTTGAGCAGGGCCGAGCAGTACTTC
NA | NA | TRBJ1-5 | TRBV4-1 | CASSQVGAGSQPQHF | TGCGCCAGCAGCCAAGTCGGGGCAGGGTCCCAGCCCCAGCATTTT
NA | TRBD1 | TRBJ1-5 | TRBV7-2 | CASSSIQGTNQPQHF | TGTGCCAGCAGCTCAATACAGGGGACCAATCAGCCCCAGCATTTT
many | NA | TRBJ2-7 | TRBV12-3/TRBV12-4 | CASSYRREQYF | TGTGCCAGCAGCTACCGGAGAGAGCAGTACTTC
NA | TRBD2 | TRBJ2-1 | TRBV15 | CATSIRGRTSGSSSYNEQFF | TGTGCCACCAGCATCCGGGGGCGGACTAGCGGGTCGAGCTCCTACAATGAGCAGTTCTTC
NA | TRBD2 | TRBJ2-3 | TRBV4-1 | CASLAMESGGDTQYF | TGCGCCAGCCTTGCGATGGAGAGCGGGGGAGATACGCAGTATTTT
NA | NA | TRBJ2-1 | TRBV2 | CASSEAATNEQFF | TGTGCCAGCAGTGAAGCGGCAACTAATGAGCAGTTCTTC
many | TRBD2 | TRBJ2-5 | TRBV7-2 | CASSLGSLADWTQYF | TGTGCCAGCAGCTTAGGCTCTCTAGCGGACTGGACCCAGTACTTC
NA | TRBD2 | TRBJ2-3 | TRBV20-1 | CSARDRERGVTDTQYF | TGCAGTGCTAGAGATCGAGAGCGGGGGGTCACAGATACGCAGTATTTT
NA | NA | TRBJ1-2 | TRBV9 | CASSVELMSRAHGYTF | TGTGCCAGCAGCGTAGAACTCATGTCCAGGGCCCACGGCTACACCTTC
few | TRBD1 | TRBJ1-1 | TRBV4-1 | CASSRGQGAGTEAFF | TGCGCCAGCAGCCGAGGACAGGGGGCGGGTACTGAAGCTTTCTTT
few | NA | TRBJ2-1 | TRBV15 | CATSRVGEDEQFF | TGTGCCACCAGCAGAGTAGGGGAGGATGAGCAGTTCTTC
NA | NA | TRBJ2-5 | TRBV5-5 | CASSLVAVGWQETQYF | TGTGCCAGCAGCTTGGTTGCGGTTGGTTGGCAAGAGACCCAGTACTTC
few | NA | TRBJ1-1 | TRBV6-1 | CASYEQAVFEAFF | TGTGCCAGCTACGAGCAAGCAGTCTTTGAAGCTTTCTTT
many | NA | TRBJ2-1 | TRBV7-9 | CASSPPSTSYNEQFF | TGTGCCAGCAGCCCACCCTCTACTAGCTACAATGAGCAGTTCTTC
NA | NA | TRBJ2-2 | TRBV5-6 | CASRMGHPGGELFF | TGTGCCAGCAGGATGGGACACCCGGGCGGGGAGCTGTTTTTT
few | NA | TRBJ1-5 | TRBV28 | CASTTGDSNQPQHF | TGTGCCAGCACTACTGGGGACAGCAATCAGCCCCAGCATTTT
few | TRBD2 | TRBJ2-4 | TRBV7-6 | CASSPGTSGVQYF | TGTGCCAGCAGCCCCGGGACTAGCGGGGTACAGTACTTC
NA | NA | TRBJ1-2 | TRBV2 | CASPPAIKNAYGYTF | TGTGCCAGCCCGCCGGCAATAAAAAATGCCTATGGCTACACCTTC
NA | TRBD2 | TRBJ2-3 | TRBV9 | CASSTSGGVTDTQYF | TGTGCCAGCAGTACTAGCGGGGGGGTCACAGATACGCAGTATTTT
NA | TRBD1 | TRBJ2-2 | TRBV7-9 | CASSTGTGKSGELFF | TGTGCCAGCAGTACCGGGACAGGGAAGTCCGGGGAGCTGTTTTTT
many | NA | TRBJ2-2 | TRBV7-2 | CASRQGNQGNTGELFF | TGTGCCAGCAGGCAAGGCAACCAGGGGAACACCGGGGAGCTGTTTTTT
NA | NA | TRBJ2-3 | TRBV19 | CACSTLSTDTQYF | TGTGCCTGCTCGACACTGAGCACAGATACGCAGTATTTT
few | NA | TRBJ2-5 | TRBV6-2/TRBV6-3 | CASSYSLASGETQYF | TGTGCCAGCAGTTACTCTCTAGCTAGTGGAGAGACCCAGTACTTC
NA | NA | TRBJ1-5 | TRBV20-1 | CSVDYKLQGLRPQHF | TGCAGTGTCGACTATAAATTACAGGGCTTACGGCCCCAGCATTTT
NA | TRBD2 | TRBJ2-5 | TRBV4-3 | CASSHASGDVETQYF | TGCGCCAGCAGCCATGCCAGCGGGGACGTCGAGACCCAGTACTTC
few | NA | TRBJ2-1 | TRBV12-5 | CASEATVNEQFF | TGTGCTAGTGAGGCAACGGTGAATGAGCAGTTCTTC
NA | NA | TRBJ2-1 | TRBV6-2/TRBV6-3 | CASSGGAGLNEQFF | TGTGCCAGCAGTGGGGGGGCAGGTCTCAATGAGCAGTTCTTC
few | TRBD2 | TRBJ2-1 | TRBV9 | CASAAGAHNEQFF | TGTGCCAGCGCAGCGGGGGCCCACAATGAGCAGTTCTTC
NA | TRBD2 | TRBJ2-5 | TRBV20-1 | CSARDTSGGIGETQYF | TGCAGTGCTAGAGACACTAGCGGGGGTATTGGAGAGACCCAGTACTTC
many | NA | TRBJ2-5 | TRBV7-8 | CASSYFGILEETQYF | TGTGCCAGCAGCTACTTCGGGATCTTGGAGGAGACCCAGTACTTC
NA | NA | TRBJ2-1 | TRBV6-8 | CAGSYETGSGYNEQFF | TGTGCCGGCAGTTACGAGACGGGAAGCGGATACAATGAGCAGTTCTTC
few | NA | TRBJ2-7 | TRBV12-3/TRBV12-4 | CASSLPSGLEQYF | TGTGCCAGCAGTCTCCCTTCCGGGCTCGAGCAGTACTTC
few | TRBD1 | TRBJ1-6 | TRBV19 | CATKPDRETPRPLHF | TGTGCCACTAAGCCGGACAGGGAGACTCCGAGACCCCTCCACTTT
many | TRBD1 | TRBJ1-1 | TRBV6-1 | CASSLDRGRITEAFF | TGTGCCAGCAGCCTAGACAGGGGGCGAATCACTGAAGCTTTCTTT
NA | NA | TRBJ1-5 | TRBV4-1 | CASSQGNYNQPQHF | TGCGCCAGCAGCCAAGGGAATTACAATCAGCCCCAGCATTTT
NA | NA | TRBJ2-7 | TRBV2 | CASRAIRDEQYF | TGTGCCAGCAGGGCTATTCGGGACGAGCAGTACTTC
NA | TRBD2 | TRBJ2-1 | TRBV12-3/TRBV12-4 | CVSSLMASGGNEQFF | TGTGTCAGCAGTTTAATGGCTAGCGGGGGTAATGAGCAGTTCTTC